This TCR beta chain was identified during a study of breast tumors, draining lymph nodes, adjacent tissues. Findings and caveats of the study: Tumor repertoires ranked between lymph nodes and nontumor tissue in diversity, with V and J gene preferences.

On this clonotype itself: No antigen is known for it.

This CDR3 comprises 15 residues. The V gene lost 7 bases and the J gene lost 1 base, with 13 bases spanning the gap. In germline, CDR1 is SGHTA, CDR2 FQGNSA. In TCRdb, the multiplex PCR reads were re-called with MiXCR into one record per CDR3 protein. The sample holds about 270,000 distinct CDR3 sequences, roughly 31% seen once. Samples came from axillary lymph nodes draining the breast cancer. Sequenced input: axillary lymph node tissue. The chain couples TRBV7-2 to TRBJ2-2; possible D gene TRBD2, 6 bases. The TCR sequence derives from a female donor with breast cancer. Some clones in this sample may be carry-over from other donors' samples. This CDR3 is CASNTMGGNTGELFF. The CDR3 DNA reads TGTGCCAGCAATACCATGGGGGGGAACACCGGGGAGCTGTTTTTT.